This T cell receptor beta chain was recovered during a study of blood T cell repertoires in COVID-19. This clone showed up just once. Sequenced by immunoSEQ multiplex PCR; TCRdb stores in-frame clones only, minus some. This table holds 190,000 or so clones, approximately 87% found once. Germline V gene lookup returns CDR1 MGHDK and CDR2 SYGVNS. Unmatched junction bases numbered 4, after V lost 0 bases and J lost 0 bases. There are 17 residues in the CDR3. The sequence was obtained from a woman between 18 and 29 years old who had recovered from COVID-19. The chain combines TRBV25-1 with TRBJ2-3, with TRBD2 identical over 9 bases. Material: peripheral blood. The CDR3 region has the DNA TGTGCCAGCAGTGAATACAGCGGGAGGCCAAGCACAGATACGCAGTATTTT. Translating it yields CASSEYSGRPSTDTQYF.